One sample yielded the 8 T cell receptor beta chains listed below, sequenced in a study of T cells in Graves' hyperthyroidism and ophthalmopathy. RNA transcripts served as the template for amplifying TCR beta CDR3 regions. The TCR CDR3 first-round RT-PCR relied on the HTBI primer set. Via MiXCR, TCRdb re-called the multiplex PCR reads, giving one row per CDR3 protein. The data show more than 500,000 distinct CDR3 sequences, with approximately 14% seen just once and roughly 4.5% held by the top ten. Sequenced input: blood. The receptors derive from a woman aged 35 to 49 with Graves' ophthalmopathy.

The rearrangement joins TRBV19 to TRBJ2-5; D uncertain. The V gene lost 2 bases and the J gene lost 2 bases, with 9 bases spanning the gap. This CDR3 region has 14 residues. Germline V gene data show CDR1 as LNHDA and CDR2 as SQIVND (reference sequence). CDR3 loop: CASSITRDQETQYF. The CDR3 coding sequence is TGTGCCAGTAGTATAACAAGGGATCAAGAGACCCAGTACTTC.

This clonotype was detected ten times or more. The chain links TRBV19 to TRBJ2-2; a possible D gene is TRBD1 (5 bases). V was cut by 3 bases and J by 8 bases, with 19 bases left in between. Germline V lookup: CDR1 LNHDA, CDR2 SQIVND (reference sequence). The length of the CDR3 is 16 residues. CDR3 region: CASSIAQFTGEGELFF. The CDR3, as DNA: TGTGCCAGTAGTATTGCACAGTTCACAGGTGAAGGGGAGCTGTTTTTT.

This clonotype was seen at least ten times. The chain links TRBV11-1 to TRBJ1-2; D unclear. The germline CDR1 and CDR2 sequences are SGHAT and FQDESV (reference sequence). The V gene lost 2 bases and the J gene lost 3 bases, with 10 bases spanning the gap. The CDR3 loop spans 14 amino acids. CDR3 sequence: CASSLSPADYGYTF. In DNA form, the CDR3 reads TGTGCCAGCAGCTTATCCCCGGCGGACTATGGCTACACCTTC.

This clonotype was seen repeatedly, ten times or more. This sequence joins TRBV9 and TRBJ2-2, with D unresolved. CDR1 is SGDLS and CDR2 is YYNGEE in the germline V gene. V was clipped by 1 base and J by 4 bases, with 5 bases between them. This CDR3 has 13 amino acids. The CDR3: CASSVLTTGELFF. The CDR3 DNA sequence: TGTGCCAGCAGCGTATTAACCACCGGGGAGCTGTTTTTT.

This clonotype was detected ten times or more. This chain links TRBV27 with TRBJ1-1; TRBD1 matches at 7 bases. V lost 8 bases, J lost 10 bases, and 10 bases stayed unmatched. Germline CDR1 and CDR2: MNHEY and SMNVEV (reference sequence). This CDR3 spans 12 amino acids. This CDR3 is CASGRHRGTAFF. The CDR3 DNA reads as TGTGCCAGCGGTAGACACAGGGGAACAGCTTTCTTT.

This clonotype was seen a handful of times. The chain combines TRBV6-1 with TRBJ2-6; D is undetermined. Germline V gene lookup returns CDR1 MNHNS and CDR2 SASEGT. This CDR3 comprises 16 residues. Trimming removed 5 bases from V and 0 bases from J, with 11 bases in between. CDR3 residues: CASSPVIRSGANVLTF. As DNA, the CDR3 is TGTGCCAGCAGTCCAGTAATCCGCTCTGGGGCCAACGTCCTGACTTTC.

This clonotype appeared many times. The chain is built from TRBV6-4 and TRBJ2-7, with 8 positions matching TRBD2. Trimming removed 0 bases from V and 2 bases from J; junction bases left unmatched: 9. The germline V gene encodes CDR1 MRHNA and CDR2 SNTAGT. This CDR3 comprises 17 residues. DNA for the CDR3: TGTGCCAGCAGTGACTCACTGGCGGGAGGAGGACCCTACGAGCAGTACTTC. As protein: CASSDSLAGGGPYEQYF.

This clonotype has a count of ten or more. The CDR3: CASGLVTRLYSYEQYF. CDR3 bases: TGTGCTAGTGGTTTGGTAACCCGGTTATACTCCTACGAGCAGTACTTC. The chain is built from TRBV12-5 and TRBJ2-7; D is unclear. The V end was cut by 0 bases, the J end by 0 bases, with 12 bases between. This CDR3 has 16 amino acids. In germline, CDR1 is LGHNT, CDR2 FRNRAP.